The 25 T cell receptor beta chains given below trace back to one sample, sequenced in a study of T cells in Graves' hyperthyroidism and ophthalmopathy. The investigators amplified TCR beta CDR3 regions from RNA transcripts. The HTBI primer set drove a first-round RT-PCR of the TCR CDR3. Each CDR3 protein is one row after TCRdb ran MiXCR on the multiplex PCR reads. The table lists roughly 700,000 distinct CDR3 sequences, 14% of them singletons. The sample consisted of blood. These receptors were obtained from a woman between 18 and 29 years old with Graves' hyperthyroidism.

This clonotype has a count of ten or more. J is TRBJ2-7 and V is TRBV7-2; the match to TRBD2 covers 9 bases. The junction had 11 bases not matched to a gene; V was cut back by 5 bases and J by 6 bases. Germline CDR1 and CDR2: SGHTA and FQGNSA. This CDR3 is built from 15 residues. The CDR3 loop is CASSGGTSQRGEQYF. DNA of the CDR3: TGTGCCAGCAGCGGCGGGACTAGCCAACGCGGCGAGCAGTACTTC.

In this sample, this clonotype turned up many times. The CDR3 loop reads CASSQGTLRGDEQYF. Here the CDR3 DNA reads TGTGCCAGCAGCCAAGGAACACTGAGGGGGGACGAGCAGTACTTC. The V and J genes are TRBV3-1 and TRBJ2-7; tentatively, D is TRBD1 or TRBD2 (6 bases each). The germline gives CDR1 LGHDT, CDR2 YNNKEL (reference sequence). CDR3 length equals 15 residues. Trimming left V 1 base short and J 5 bases short, with 15 bases between.

This clonotype has just a few counts. CDR3 coding DNA: TGTGCCAGTAGTATCGGTCTGGGGGTGGGTTACGAGCAGTACTTC. It codes for CASSIGLGVGYEQYF. The genes are TRBV19 and TRBJ2-7; D tentatively fits TRBD1 or TRBD2 (5 bases each). The CDR3 sequence is 15 residues long. Trimming cost V 3 bases and J 4 bases, with 16 bases left between them. Per germline, CDR1 LNHDA and CDR2 SQIVND (reference sequence). Using reference TRBV19 and TRBJ2-7 for the parts outside the CDR3, the full variable domain is DGGITQSPKYLFRKEGQNVTLSCEQNLNHDAMYWYRQDPGQGLRLIYYSQIVNDFQKGDIAEGYSVSREKKESFPLTVTSAQKNPTAFYLCASSIGLGVGYEQYFGPGTRLTVT.

This chain uses TRBV10-3 with TRBJ2-7; 10 bases are a match to TRBD1. This CDR3 spans 13 amino acids. CDR1 and CDR2 from the germline V gene are ENHRY and SYGVKD. V lost 4 bases to trimming and J lost 9 bases; unmatched junction nucleotides: 6. The CDR3 DNA sequence: TGTGCCATCAGTGGGACAGGGGGGGACCGGCAGTACTTC. Protein sequence: CAISGTGGDRQYF.

With respect to this clonotype: A much larger clone differs by one base, so this may be a read error. The chain combines TRBV10-1 with TRBJ2-7; TRBD2 is a possible D gene (6 bases). The V and J ends lost 2 bases and 3 bases respectively, with 14 bases between them. The CDR3 sequence is 15 residues long. The V gene's germline CDR1 is WNHNN and CDR2 SYGVQD (reference sequence). CDR3 residues: CASSETLARDYEQYF. Written as DNA, the CDR3 is TGCGCCAGCAGTGAGACCCTAGCGAGAGACTACGAGCAGTACTTC.

This clonotype was seen only a few times. This rearrangement joins TRBV20-1 to TRBJ2-2; 12 bases line up with TRBD2. This CDR3 is 18 amino acids long. The V gene's germline CDR1 is DFQATT and CDR2 SNEGSKA (reference sequence). J was trimmed by 4 bases and V by 6 bases; bases with no gene match: 15. The CDR3 DNA reads as TGCAGTGCCCTTTCCCTAGCGGGAGGGCCGGGGTTCACCGGGGAGCTGTTTTTT. It specifies CSALSLAGGPGFTGELFF.

This clonotype was recorded at least ten times. The chain joins TRBV27 to TRBJ1-1; TRBD1 might be the D (5 bases). Trimming cost V 5 bases and J 0 bases, with 7 bases left between them. This CDR3 is 13 amino acids long. Germline CDR1 reads MNHEY; CDR2 reads SMNVEV (reference sequence). CDR3 in DNA: TGTGCCAGCAGTGGGGGACTGAACACTGAAGCTTTCTTT. Its protein product is CASSGGLNTEAFF.

The gene calls are TRBV5-1 and TRBJ2-3; tentatively, D is TRBD2 (5 bases). The germline V gene has CDR1 SGHRS and CDR2 YFSETQ. The ends were cut back, 1 base at V and 1 base at J, with 13 bases in the middle. This CDR3 has 16 amino acids. The CDR3 region is CASSLNNLGGTDTQYF. CDR3 coding DNA: TGCGCCAGCAGCTTGAACAACCTGGGAGGCACAGATACGCAGTATTTT.

This clonotype was observed many times. The chain combines TRBV3-1 with TRBJ2-7; D might be TRBD1 or TRBD2, each matching 6 bases. This CDR3 has 15 amino acids. From germline, CDR1 is LGHDT and CDR2 YNNKEL (reference sequence). V was trimmed by 4 bases and J by 3 bases, leaving 16 bases between them. CDR3: CASSPGVQGGYEQYF. The CDR3 DNA reads as TGTGCCAGCAGCCCGGGGGTACAGGGCGGCTACGAGCAGTACTTC.

The rearrangement links TRBV5-4 to TRBJ2-2; D possibly corresponds to TRBD1 (6 bases). V dropped 4 bases and J dropped 1 base, with 11 bases sitting between them. The CDR3 contains 15 residues. Germline V gene sequence: CDR1 SGHNT, CDR2 YYREEE (reference sequence). CDR3 sequence: CASSQGQWNTGELFF. Here the CDR3 DNA reads TGTGCCAGCAGCCAGGGACAATGGAACACCGGGGAGCTGTTTTTT.

The rearrangement uses TRBV2 and TRBJ2-7, with TRBD2 matching over 10 bases. From germline, CDR1 is SNHLY and CDR2 FYNNEI. J gave up 9 bases and V 8 bases, and 19 bases lay outside the gene matches. The CDR3 is made up of 16 amino acids. CDR3 loop: CASREGSGRAGRRQYF. CDR3 sequence (DNA): TGTGCCAGCCGCGAAGGGAGCGGGAGGGCCGGTCGTCGGCAGTACTTC.

For this clonotype: A much larger clone differs by one base, so this may be a read error. The rearrangement links TRBV18 to TRBJ1-1; perhaps TRBD1 as D (6 bases). The V and J ends lost 4 bases and 4 bases respectively, with 16 bases between them. Germline V gene lookup returns CDR1 KGHSH and CDR2 LQKENI. The CDR3 has 15 residues. The CDR3 DNA is TGTGCCAGCTCACGGAGTACAGGGCAGAGCACTGAAGCTTTCTTT. Amino acid sequence: CASSRSTGQSTEAFF.

The chain employs TRBV12-3 or TRBV12-4 and TRBJ2-5; TRBD1 might be the D (6 bases). The CDR3 length is 16 residues. V dropped 3 bases and J dropped 3 bases, with 17 bases sitting between them. The CDR3 protein is CASSFSSGTREETQYF. Written as DNA, the CDR3 is TGTGCCAGCAGTTTCTCCTCCGGGACAAGGGAAGAGACCCAGTACTTC.

A few counts support this clonotype. J is TRBJ2-1 and V is TRBV24-1; TRBD2 agrees at 9 bases. The CDR3 is 16 residues long. CDR1 and CDR2 (germline): KGHDR, SFDVKD. Trimming removed 4 bases from V and 2 bases from J; junction bases left unmatched: 5. The CDR3 DNA follows: TGTGCCACCAGTGACCTTAGCGGGGGAACCTACAATGAGCAGTTCTTC. Protein: CATSDLSGGTYNEQFF.

This chain links TRBV6-1 with TRBJ2-3, with no clear D. Trimming pared 1 base from V and 2 bases from J, leaving 22 bases between. The CDR3 consists of 19 residues. Germline lookup yields CDR1 MNHNS and CDR2 SASEGT. The CDR3 sequence is CASSEGYGSLSRNTDTQYF. The CDR3 bases are TGTGCCAGCAGTGAAGGGTATGGCTCGCTTTCAAGAAACACAGATACGCAGTATTTT.

This clonotype has a count of ten or more. The rearrangement links TRBV24-1 to TRBJ2-5; D possibly uses TRBD1 or TRBD2 (6 bases each). Germline CDR1 reads KGHDR; CDR2 reads SFDVKD. The V end was cut by 4 bases, the J end by 0 bases, with 14 bases between. This CDR3 has 16 residues. CDR3 DNA: TGTGCCACCAGTGACCCAGGGGACTTGTACCAAGAGACCCAGTACTTC. This gives the protein CATSDPGDLYQETQYF.

This chain connects TRBV7-9 to TRBJ2-1; the D gene is possibly TRBD1 (6 bases). V was trimmed by 5 bases and J by 2 bases, leaving 13 bases between them. The CDR3 contains 15 residues. In germline, CDR1 is SEHNR, CDR2 FQNEAQ (reference sequence). In DNA, the CDR3 is TGTGCCAGCAGCCTGGACTGGGGGCCCTACAATGAGCAGTTCTTC. It encodes CASSLDWGPYNEQFF. The complete variable domain, with remaining parts taken from reference TRBV7-9 and TRBJ2-1, reads DTGVSQNPRHKITKRGQNVTFRCDPISEHNRLYWYRQTLGQGPEFLTYFQNEAQLEKSRLLSDRFSAERPKGSFSTLEIQRTEQGDSAMYLCASSLDWGPYNEQFFGPGTRLTVL.

This rearrangement joins TRBV7-2 to TRBJ2-2; D is possibly TRBD2 (6 bases). The CDR3 runs 15 residues. CDR1 and CDR2 from the germline V gene are SGHTA and FQGNSA. Trimming shortened V by 6 bases and J by 6 bases, and 17 bases separated the two germline ends. DNA of the CDR3: TGTGCCAGCAGATCAACTAGCACCTCGCCCGGGGAGCTGTTTTTT. This gives the protein CASRSTSTSPGELFF.

This clonotype was recorded only once. This sequence joins TRBV3-1 and TRBJ2-2; the match to TRBD2 covers 10 bases. V shed 1 base, J shed 9 bases, and the junction held 11 bases outside the gene matches. This CDR3 contains 17 residues. Per germline, CDR1 LGHDT and CDR2 YNNKEL (reference sequence). The CDR3 DNA reads as TGTGCCAGCAGCCAAGCCTCTAGCGGGGGAAAGGGCCGGGAGCTGTTTTTT. It translates to CASSQASSGGKGRELFF.

The rearrangement joins TRBV2 to TRBJ2-7, with 8 bases aligning to TRBD2. CDR1 and CDR2 from the germline V gene are SNHLY and FYNNEI. This CDR3 is built from 11 residues. V shed 10 bases, J shed 7 bases, and the junction held 6 bases outside the gene matches. CDR3 bases: TGTGCCACCCGGGGGGGGCGTGAGCAGTACTTC. Protein sequence: CATRGGREQYF.

The rearrangement joins TRBV3-1 to TRBJ1-2; maybe TRBD1 (6 bases). This CDR3 comprises 15 residues. Deletions cut 5 bases from V and 0 bases from J, with 13 bases between. Germline values: CDR1 LGHDT, CDR2 YNNKEL (reference sequence). The CDR3 region has the DNA TGTGCCAGCAGCGCCCAGGGGCGAACTAACTATGGCTACACCTTC. The encoded protein is CASSAQGRTNYGYTF.

Concerning this clonotype: This may come from a read error, since a much larger clone is one base off. The chain is built from TRBV28 and TRBJ1-5; TRBD1 agrees at 8 bases. Germline V lookup: CDR1 MDHEN, CDR2 SYDVKM. CDR3 size: 15 residues. This CDR3 reads CTSSFPTGGNQPQHF. CDR3 DNA: TGTACCAGCAGTTTTCCTACAGGGGGGAATCAGCCCCAGCATTTT.

This clonotype was found many times. The V call is TRBV5-6, the J call TRBJ1-5; possibly TRBD1 for D (5 bases). The CDR3 is 14 amino acids. The germline V and J ends were trimmed by 3 bases and 7 bases, with 14 bases remaining between them. Germline V gene sequence: CDR1 SGHDT, CDR2 YYEEEE. The DNA for the CDR3 is TGTGCCAGCAGCTGGAAGGGGTATGGGCAGCCCCAGCATTTT. Its protein is CASSWKGYGQPQHF.

The chain recombines TRBV5-6 with TRBJ1-3; unclear D gene. V lost 0 bases, J lost 0 bases, and 22 bases lay in between. This CDR3 comprises 20 residues. Germline V CDR1 and CDR2: SGHDT, YYEEEE. The CDR3 protein is CASSLDPGETGRYSGNTIYF. In DNA form, the CDR3 reads TGTGCCAGCAGCTTGGATCCCGGGGAAACTGGACGATACTCTGGAAACACCATATATTTT.

This clonotype has just a few counts. V is TRBV29-1 and J is TRBJ1-1, with a weak D call TRBD1 (5 bases). The CDR3 covers 14 residues. Trimming left V 1 base short and J 1 base short, with 10 bases between. Germline assignment: CDR1 SQVTM and CDR2 ANQGSEA. CDR3 sequence reads: CSVEGDGWNTEAFF. DNA of the CDR3: TGCAGCGTTGAAGGGGACGGGTGGAACACTGAAGCTTTCTTT.